What follows are 31 T cell receptor beta chains derived from one specimen sequenced in a study of Ad26.COV2.S vaccination and SARS-CoV-2 variants. Treatment here: 15 to 20 received Ad26.COV2.S at low or high dose, single or two shots; about 5 received placebo; per-sample allocation not given. Sampling was performed 63 days after the first vaccine or placebo injection. Produced via immunoSEQ multiplex PCR; TCRdb's table is partial and in-frame only. The table includes 380,000 or so clones, roughly 90% detected once. This material consisted of peripheral blood, taken in a trial of Ad26.COV2.S vaccine versus placebo. The receptors here all came from a person aged 18 to 65 who received the Ad26.COV2.S COVID-19 vaccine or a placebo.

This sequence joins TRBV21-1 and TRBJ2-1; the tabulated D call, TRBD2, remains unverified against the DNA. TRBV21-1 is a listed pseudogene. This CDR3 has 11 residues. The CDR3 DNA reads as TGTGCCAGCACCTACCGGGGGGCGCGGTTCTTC. As protein: CASTYRGARFF.

The chain employs TRBV28 and TRBJ1-5; D unresolved. With 7 bases removed from V and 9 bases from J, the gap between germline ends came to 10 bases. Germline V gives CDR1 MDHEN, CDR2 SYDVKM. This CDR3 comprises 11 residues. CDR3 residues: CASNTVTPQHF. CDR3 bases: TGTGCCAGCAACACAGTAACGCCCCAGCATTTT.

The rearrangement uses TRBV10-3 and TRBJ2-1; D is unresolved. The CDR3 extends over 11 amino acids. Germline V gene sequence: CDR1 ENHRY, CDR2 SYGVKD. V gave up 8 bases and J gave up 5 bases, with 7 bases separating them. In nucleotides, the CDR3 is TGTGCCATCTCTCCCGACAATGAGCAGTTCTTC. Its translation is CAISPDNEQFF.

The V call is TRBV5-1, the J call TRBJ1-1; 7 bases agree with TRBD1. The V gene end was trimmed by 0 bases and the J gene end by 5 bases; junction bases not matched to a gene: 7. Germline V gene sequence: CDR1 SGHRS, CDR2 YFSETQ. The CDR3 covers 15 residues. The CDR3 sequence: CASSLAEGARTEAFF. CDR3 bases: TGCGCCAGCAGCTTGGCCGAGGGGGCGAGGACTGAAGCTTTCTTT.

V and J are TRBV27 and TRBJ2-1; TRBD2 matches 7 bases. The trim removed 0 bases at V and 6 bases at J, leaving 20 bases unmatched. CDR1 is MNHEY, CDR2 SMNVEV, per germline (reference sequence). CDR3 size: 20 residues. DNA of the CDR3: TGTGCCAGCAGTTTATCGATGAGGGGAGGGCCCTTACGGGTGGTCAATGAGCAGTTCTTC. Translated, it gives CASSLSMRGGPLRVVNEQFF.

The J gene is TRBJ1-6, the V gene TRBV30; D is uncertain. V was shortened by 0 bases and J by 10 bases, with 10 bases between the two germline ends. From germline, CDR1 is GTSNPN and CDR2 SVGIG (reference sequence). The CDR3 consists of 13 residues. CDR3 nucleotide sequence: TGTGCCTGGAGTGTTGGGGTGAGATCACCCCTCCACTTT. This gives the protein CAWSVGVRSPLHF.

V usage is TRBV5-5 and J usage is TRBJ1-1, with 8 bases lining up with TRBD1. Germline CDR1 is SGHKS and CDR2 is YYEKEE (reference sequence). The V segment lost 3 bases and the J segment 0 bases; nucleotides outside the gene matches: 4. The CDR3 has 15 amino acids. This chain's CDR3 is CASSSGQVMNTEAFF. The CDR3 DNA reads as TGTGCCAGCAGCTCGGGACAGGTTATGAACACTGAAGCTTTCTTT.

This clone was seen just once. J is TRBJ1-1 and V is TRBV4-3; TRBD1 matches at 7 bases. Germline assignment: CDR1 LGHNA and CDR2 YSLEER. The length of the CDR3 is 21 residues. The J segment lost 3 bases and the V segment lost 0 bases, leaving 22 bases of the junction unmatched. This chain's CDR3 is CASSQDRPTRGGAIYDTEAFF. DNA of the CDR3: TGCGCCAGCAGCCAAGATAGGCCCACAAGAGGGGGCGCGATATACGACACTGAAGCTTTCTTT.

This clone was seen once. Other DNA sequences in the same sample also yield this CDR3. The rearrangement links TRBV24-1 to TRBJ1-1, with 10 positions matching TRBD1. CDR1 and CDR2 (germline): KGHDR, SFDVKD. The CDR3 loop spans 13 amino acids. After removal of 9 bases from V and 1 base from J, the junction contained 1 base not matched to a gene. CDR3 loop: CATRDRGNTEAFF. In nucleotides, the CDR3 is TGTGCCACCCGGGACAGGGGGAACACTGAAGCTTTCTTT.

Written as DNA, the CDR3 is TGTGCCAGTAGTTCCCACAACTGGAGAAATGAGCAGTTCTTC. The encoded protein is CASSSHNWRNEQFF. The chain has TRBV19 and TRBJ2-1; no reliable D call. Germline CDR1 LNHDA, CDR2 SQIVND (reference sequence). This CDR3 is built from 14 residues. Trimming cost V 5 bases and J 7 bases, with 15 bases left between them. The full variable domain, in which reference TRBV19 and TRBJ2-1 provide the parts outside the CDR3, is DGGITQSPKYLFRKEGQNVTLSCEQNLNHDAMYWYRQDPGQGLRLIYYSQIVNDFQKGDIAEGYSVSREKKESFPLTVTSAQKNPTAFYLCASSSHNWRNEQFFGPGTRLTVL.

The chain links TRBV7-9 to TRBJ1-2, with 7 bases that match TRBD1. The CDR3 sequence is 11 residues long. V trimming: 8 bases; J trimming: 13 bases; junction bases outside the gene matches: 10. CDR1 and CDR2 (germline): SEHNR, FQNEAQ (reference sequence). DNA of the CDR3: TGTGCCAGCCGTACTACGGGACAGCTCACCTTC. Protein: CASRTTGQLTF.

For the CDR3, the DNA is TGTGCCAGCTCACCAGGTGAAGGGGGTTGGTCAGATACGCAGTATTTT. This codes for CASSPGEGGWSDTQYF. The chain couples TRBV18 to TRBJ2-3; TRBD1 might be the D (6 bases). This CDR3 is built from 16 residues. Per germline, CDR1 KGHSH and CDR2 LQKENI. V lost 2 bases, J lost 4 bases, and 16 bases lay in between.

The gene calls are TRBV3-1 (or the pseudogene TRBV3-2) and TRBJ2-1, with TRBD2 identical over 8 bases. The CDR3 is 16 amino acids. Germline trimming cut 5 bases from V and 0 bases from J; bases unmatched to any gene: 6. Germline lookup yields CDR1 LGHDT and CDR2 YNNKEL (reference sequence). The CDR3 region has the DNA TGTGCCAGCAGCTTTCGCGGGGGGCGCTCCTACAATGAGCAGTTCTTC. Encoded protein: CASSFRGGRSYNEQFF.

This chain joins TRBV15 and TRBJ2-3; tentative D call: TRBD2 (6 bases). In germline, CDR1 is LNHNV, CDR2 YYDKDF (reference sequence). The CDR3 has 14 amino acids. V lost 4 bases to trimming and J lost 3 bases, with 11 bases between them. The DNA of the CDR3 is TGTGCCACCAGCAAGGGACTGTCAACAGATACGCAGTATTTT. Translation: CATSKGLSTDTQYF. Full variable domain (remainder filled in from reference TRBV15 and TRBJ2-3): DAMVIQNPRYQVTQFGKPVTLSCSQTLNHNVMYWYQQKSSQAPKLLFHYYDKDFNNEADTPDNFQSRRPNTSFCFLDIRSPGLGDTAMYLCATSKGLSTDTQYFGPGTRLTVL.

The chain carries TRBV28 and TRBJ1-4; 10 bases are shared with TRBD1. This CDR3 is built from 16 residues. In germline, CDR1 is MDHEN, CDR2 SYDVKM. J gave up 7 bases and V 7 bases, and 12 bases lay outside the gene matches. In nucleotides, the CDR3 is TGTGCCAGCACCCCTGTCGGGGGACAGGGGTCTGAAAAACTGTTTTTT. This codes for CASTPVGGQGSEKLFF.

This rearrangement joins TRBV4-3 to TRBJ2-2; D is possibly TRBD1 or TRBD2 (6 bases each). CDR3 length: 18 residues. The V gene's germline CDR1 is LGHNA and CDR2 YSLEER. The V gene lost 6 bases and the J gene lost 5 bases, with 25 bases spanning the gap. CDR3 residues: CASSPHVSRGGGTGELFF. As DNA, the CDR3 is TGCGCCAGCAGTCCCCATGTGTCCAGGGGAGGTGGGACCGGGGAGCTGTTTTTT.

The V and J genes are TRBV5-1 and TRBJ1-2, with D hard to call. Germline loops: CDR1 SGHRS, CDR2 YFSETQ. The CDR3 covers 15 residues. The ends were cut back, 0 bases at V and 2 bases at J, with 11 bases in the middle. DNA of the CDR3: TGCGCCAGCAGCTTGGAGCCCACGCCCAACTATGGCTACACCTTC. Translation: CASSLEPTPNYGYTF.

The chain combines TRBV16 with TRBJ1-3; D may be TRBD1 (6 bases). Per germline, CDR1 KGHSY and CDR2 FQNENV. This CDR3 is built from 16 residues. Trimming took 4 bases from V and 0 from J, leaving 13 bases between them. CDR3 sequence: CASSPSGGHSGNTIYF. The DNA of the CDR3 is TGTGCCAGCAGCCCTAGCGGGGGACACTCTGGAAACACCATATATTTT.

The rearrangement links TRBV18 to TRBJ2-2, with 12 positions matching TRBD2. The CDR3 length is 17 residues. The junction had 4 bases not matched to a gene; V was cut back by 5 bases and J by 0 bases. In germline, CDR1 is KGHSH, CDR2 LQKENI. The CDR3 protein is CASSATSGGPNTGELFF. The CDR3 bases are TGTGCCAGCTCAGCGACTAGCGGGGGCCCGAACACCGGGGAGCTGTTTTTT.

The chain uses TRBV27 and TRBJ1-2; TRBD1 aligns across 8 bases. In germline, CDR1 is MNHEY, CDR2 SMNVEV (reference sequence). The CDR3 covers 16 residues. V shed 4 bases, J shed 6 bases, and the junction held 13 bases outside the gene matches. In DNA form, the CDR3 reads TGTGCCAGCAGTTCAATGACAGGGGAAAGAAGTCATGGCTACACCTTC. It yields the protein CASSSMTGERSHGYTF.

The V call is TRBV25-1, the J call TRBJ2-7; D unresolved. The ends were cut back, 4 bases at V and 3 bases at J, with 13 bases in the middle. The CDR3 is 14 residues long. Germline loops: CDR1 MGHDK, CDR2 SYGVNS. The CDR3 sequence is CASSVVYPNYEQYF. In nucleotides, the CDR3 is TGTGCCAGCAGTGTAGTCTATCCTAACTACGAGCAGTACTTC.

The genes are TRBV11-2 and TRBJ2-7; 10 bases line up with TRBD1. The V and J ends lost 1 base and 2 bases, in that order; junction bases with no gene match: 2. CDR3 length: 15 residues. CDR1 and CDR2 from the germline V gene are SGHAT and FQNNGV. The CDR3 nucleotides are TGTGCCAGCAGCTTAGGACAGGGGGCAACCTACGAGCAGTACTTC. Translating gives CASSLGQGATYEQYF.

V gene TRBV7-2 combines with J gene TRBJ2-2; 10 nucleotides line up with TRBD2. V was pared by 1 base and J by 3 bases, with 8 bases of the junction left unmatched. This CDR3 region has 18 residues. The germline V gene has CDR1 SGHTA and CDR2 FQGNSA. The DNA for the CDR3 is TGTGCCAGCAGCTTAGACCTTCTAGCGGGGGTACACACCGGGGAGCTGTTTTTT. It specifies CASSLDLLAGVHTGELFF.

This clone was seen just once. The gene calls are TRBV9 and TRBJ2-5; D is uncertain. The CDR3 has 13 amino acids. Germline V gives CDR1 SGDLS, CDR2 YYNGEE. The V end was cut by 0 bases, the J end by 5 bases, with 8 bases between. The CDR3 sequence: CASSVGVEETQYF. Written as DNA, the CDR3 is TGTGCCAGCAGCGTAGGGGTTGAGGAGACCCAGTACTTC.

This rearrangement joins TRBV7-3 to TRBJ1-2; possibly TRBD1 for D (5 bases). Per germline, CDR1 SGHTA and CDR2 FQGTGA. The CDR3 spans 13 residues. V lost 2 bases and J lost 7, with 11 bases in between. In DNA, the CDR3 is TGTGCCAGCAGCTTACTCGGGGGTGGTGGCTACACCTTC. It codes for CASSLLGGGGYTF.

This chain joins TRBV5-1 and TRBJ2-1; 8 positions match TRBD2. From germline, CDR1 is SGHRS and CDR2 YFSETQ. This CDR3 is 16 amino acids long. J was trimmed by 16 bases and V by 4 bases; bases with no gene match: 22. The CDR3 DNA reads TGCGCCAGCAGCGAGCACGGGAGGGCCCTCGCCCCCGAAGAATTCTTC. It specifies CASSEHGRALAPEEFF.

The chain employs TRBV5-4 and TRBJ2-3; 13 bases match TRBD2. Losses at the gene ends were 4 bases for V and 4 bases for J; bases not matched to a gene: 9. From germline, CDR1 is SGHNT and CDR2 YYREEE (reference sequence). The CDR3 spans 17 residues. Here the CDR3 reads CASSPTSGRGGADTQYF. CDR3 nucleotide sequence: TGTGCCAGCAGCCCAACTAGCGGGAGGGGTGGGGCAGATACGCAGTATTTT.

This clone was detected a few times. The V gene is TRBV19, the J gene TRBJ2-7, with 9 positions matching TRBD2. Looked up from germline, CDR1 is LNHDA and CDR2 is SQIVND (reference sequence). J gave up 1 base and V 2 bases, and 3 bases lay outside the gene matches. This CDR3 region has 15 residues. Here the CDR3 reads CASSIRLADSYEQYF. The DNA for the CDR3 is TGTGCCAGTAGTATAAGACTAGCGGATTCCTACGAGCAGTACTTC.

DNA of the CDR3: TGTGCCAGCAGCTTCGGTGGCAGTTTCTTCCAGCCCCAGCATTTT. The encoded protein is CASSFGGSFFQPQHF. V is TRBV5-6 and J is TRBJ1-5, with D unresolved. V was trimmed by 2 bases and J by 7 bases, leaving 16 bases between them. The CDR3 runs 15 residues. The germline V gene encodes CDR1 SGHDT and CDR2 YYEEEE.

The chain employs TRBV7-3 and TRBJ1-4, with a possible D match to TRBD1 (6 bases). V lost 5 bases to trimming and J lost 0 bases, with 22 bases between them. The CDR3 contains 19 residues. Germline V gene lookup returns CDR1 SGHTA and CDR2 FQGTGA. CDR3 coding DNA: TGTGCCAGCAGCCACGGACAGCGGGGATTAGCTGCAACTAATGAAAAACTGTTTTTT. Residues: CASSHGQRGLAATNEKLFF.

The chain uses TRBV15 and TRBJ2-3; TRBD2 matches at 8 bases. The V gene's germline CDR1 is LNHNV and CDR2 YYDKDF (reference sequence). J lost 3 bases, V lost 1 base, and 15 bases had no gene match. This CDR3 is built from 19 residues. The CDR3 protein is CATSRGLGGRSPGTDTQYF. The CDR3 DNA is TGTGCCACCAGCAGAGGGCTAGGCGGGAGGTCTCCCGGAACAGATACGCAGTATTTT.